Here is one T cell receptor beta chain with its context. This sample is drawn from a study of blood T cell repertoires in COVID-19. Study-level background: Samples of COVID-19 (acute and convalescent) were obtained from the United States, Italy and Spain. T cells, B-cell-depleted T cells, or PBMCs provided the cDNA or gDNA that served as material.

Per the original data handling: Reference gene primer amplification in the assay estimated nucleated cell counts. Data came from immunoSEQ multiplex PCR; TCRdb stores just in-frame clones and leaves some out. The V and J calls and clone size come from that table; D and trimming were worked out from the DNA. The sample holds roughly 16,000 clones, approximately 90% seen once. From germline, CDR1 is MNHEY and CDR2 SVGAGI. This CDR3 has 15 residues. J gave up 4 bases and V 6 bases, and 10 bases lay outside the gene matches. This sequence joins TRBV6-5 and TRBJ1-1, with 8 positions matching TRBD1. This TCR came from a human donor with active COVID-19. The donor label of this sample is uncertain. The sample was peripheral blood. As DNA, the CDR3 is TGTGCCAGCAGCAGGCGGACAGGGAGGGGCACTGAAGCTTTCTTT. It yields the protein CASSRRTGRGTEAFF.